The entry below gives a single TCR beta chain sequence along with its context. Measured with immunoSEQ multiplex PCR; TCRdb has only the in-frame clones, and not every one. This sample has about 87,000 clones, with about 85% found just once. The source of the sample is a study of blood T cell repertoires in COVID-19. Between the trimmed V and J ends, which lost 2 bases and 7 bases, there was a span of 20 bases. Germline V gene sequence: CDR1 SNHLY, CDR2 FYNNEI. The length of the CDR3 is 17 residues. The TCR sequence derives from a woman in her 70s with acute or convalescent COVID-19. The specimen was peripheral blood. J is TRBJ2-2 and V is TRBV2, with D possibly TRBD1 on 7 matching bases. CDR3 in DNA: TGTGCCAGCAGTGAATTTTACCGGGGCAGGGGGGTCGGGGAGCTGTTTTTT. Amino acids: CASSEFYRGRGVGELFF.